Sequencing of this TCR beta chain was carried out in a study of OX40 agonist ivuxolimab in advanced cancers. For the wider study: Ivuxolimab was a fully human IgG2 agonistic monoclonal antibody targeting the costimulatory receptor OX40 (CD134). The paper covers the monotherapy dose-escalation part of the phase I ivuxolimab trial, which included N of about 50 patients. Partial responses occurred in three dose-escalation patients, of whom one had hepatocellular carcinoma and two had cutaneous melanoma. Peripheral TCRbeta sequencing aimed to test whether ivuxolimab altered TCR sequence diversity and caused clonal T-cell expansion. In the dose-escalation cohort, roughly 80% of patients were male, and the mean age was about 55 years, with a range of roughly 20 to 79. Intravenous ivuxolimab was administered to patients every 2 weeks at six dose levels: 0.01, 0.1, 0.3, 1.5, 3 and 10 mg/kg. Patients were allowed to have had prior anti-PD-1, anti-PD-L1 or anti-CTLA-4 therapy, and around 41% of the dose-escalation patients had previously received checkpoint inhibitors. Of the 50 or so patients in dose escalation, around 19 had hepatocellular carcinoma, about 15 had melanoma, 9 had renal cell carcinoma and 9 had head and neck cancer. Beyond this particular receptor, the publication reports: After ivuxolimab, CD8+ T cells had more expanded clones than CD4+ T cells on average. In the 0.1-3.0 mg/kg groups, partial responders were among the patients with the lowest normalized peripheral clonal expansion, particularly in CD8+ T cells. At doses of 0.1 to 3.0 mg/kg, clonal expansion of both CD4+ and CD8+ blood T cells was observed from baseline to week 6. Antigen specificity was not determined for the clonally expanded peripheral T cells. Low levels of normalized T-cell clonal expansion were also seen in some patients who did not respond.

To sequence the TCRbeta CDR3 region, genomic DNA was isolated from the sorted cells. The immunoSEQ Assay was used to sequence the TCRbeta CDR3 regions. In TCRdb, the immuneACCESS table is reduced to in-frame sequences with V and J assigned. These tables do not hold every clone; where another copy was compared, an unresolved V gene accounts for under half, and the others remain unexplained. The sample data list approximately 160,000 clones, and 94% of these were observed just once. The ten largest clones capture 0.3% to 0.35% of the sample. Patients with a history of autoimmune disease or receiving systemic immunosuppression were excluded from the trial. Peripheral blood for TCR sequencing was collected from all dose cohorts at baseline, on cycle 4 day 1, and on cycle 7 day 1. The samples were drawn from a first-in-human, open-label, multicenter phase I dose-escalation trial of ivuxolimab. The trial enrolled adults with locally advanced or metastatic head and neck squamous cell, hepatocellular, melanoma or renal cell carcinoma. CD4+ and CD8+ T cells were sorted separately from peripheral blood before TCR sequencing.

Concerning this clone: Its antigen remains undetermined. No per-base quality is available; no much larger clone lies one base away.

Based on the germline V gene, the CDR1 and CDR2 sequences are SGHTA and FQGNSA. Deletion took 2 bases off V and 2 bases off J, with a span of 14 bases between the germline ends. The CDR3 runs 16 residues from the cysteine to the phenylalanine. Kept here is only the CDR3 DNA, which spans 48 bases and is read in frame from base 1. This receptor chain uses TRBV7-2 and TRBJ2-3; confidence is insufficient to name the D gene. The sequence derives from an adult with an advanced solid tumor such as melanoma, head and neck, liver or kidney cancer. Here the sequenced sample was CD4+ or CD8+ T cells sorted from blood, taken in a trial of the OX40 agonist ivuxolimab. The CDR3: CASSLNPPTNTDTQYF. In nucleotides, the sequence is TGTGCCAGCAGCTTAAACCCCCCGACGAACACAGATACGCAGTATTTT.